These 27 T cell receptor beta chains were all obtained from the same sample, sequenced in a study of blood T cell repertoires in COVID-19 (dated by TCRdb to 2018 to 2021). The library was generated by the immunoSEQ multiplex PCR assay. The source is immuneACCESS, and TCRdb retained only in-frame sequences with V and J called. Part of the clones is not carried over; for the studies checked, unresolved V genes explain less than half of this, and the remainder is unexplained. The sample table records 100,000 or so clones; 92% of these occur just once. Under 7.5% of the sample rests with the top ten. The sequenced sample was peripheral blood. The receptors were sampled from a woman aged 55-70 years with active COVID-19.

The V call is TRBV30, the J call TRBJ2-7, with 10 positions matching TRBD1. V lost 1 base to trimming and J lost 2 bases; unmatched junction nucleotides: 2. The CDR3 length is 14 residues. Germline lookup yields CDR1 GTSNPN and CDR2 SVGIG (reference sequence). CDR3 amino acids: CAWSGDRGPYEQYF. The DNA of the CDR3 is TGTGCCTGGAGTGGGGACAGGGGACCCTACGAGCAGTACTTC.

The chain employs TRBV7-9 and TRBJ1-2; D is ambiguous. The CDR3 contains 13 residues. V was clipped by 3 bases and J by 4 bases, with 9 bases between them. CDR1 is SEHNR, CDR2 FQNEAQ, per germline (reference sequence). DNA of the CDR3: TGTGCCAGCAGCTTCCACGAGGGCTATGGCTACACCTTC. It is translated as CASSFHEGYGYTF.

The V gene is TRBV14, the J gene TRBJ2-7; tentatively, D is TRBD2 (6 bases). V gave up 6 bases and J gave up 9 bases, with 18 bases separating them. Germline V CDR1 and CDR2: SGHDN, FVKESK. The CDR3 covers 13 residues. Written as DNA, the CDR3 is TGTGCCAGCAGTCCCTTTACTGGGGGGTTGCAGTACTTC. As protein: CASSPFTGGLQYF.

J is TRBJ2-7 and V is TRBV5-1, with 9 bases that match TRBD2. CDR1 is SGHRS, CDR2 YFSETQ, per germline. This CDR3 is 16 amino acids long. V lost 0 bases and J lost 2; bases outside the gene matches: 6. CDR3 nucleotides: TGCGCCAGCAGCTTGGATTCGGCGGGAGGGGCCTACGAGCAGTACTTC. Amino acids: CASSLDSAGGAYEQYF. Full variable domain (missing parts from reference TRBV5-1 and TRBJ2-7): KAGVTQTPRYLIKTRGQQVTLSCSPISGHRSVSWYQQTPGQGLQFLFEYFSETQRNKGNFPGRFSGRQFSNSRSEMNVSTLELGDSALYLCASSLDSAGGAYEQYFGPGTRLTVT.

The rearrangement links TRBV5-4 to TRBJ1-3; TRBD1 aligns across 7 bases. The V and J ends lost 4 bases and 2 bases, in that order; junction bases with no gene match: 9. CDR3 length equals 16 residues. Germline CDR1 SGHNT, CDR2 YYREEE (reference sequence). The CDR3 DNA sequence: TGTGCCAGCAGCGAGTACAGGGGTTCCCCTGGAAACACCATATATTTT. It is translated as CASSEYRGSPGNTIYF.

V gene TRBV19 combines with J gene TRBJ2-2; TRBD1 matches at 10 bases. CDR3 length: 14 residues. Unmatched junction bases numbered 4, after V lost 5 bases and J lost 7 bases. Germline CDR1 reads LNHDA; CDR2 reads SQIVND (reference sequence). DNA for the CDR3: TGTGCCAGTAGTCCGGGACAGGGGTTCGGGGAGCTGTTTTTT. Amino acids: CASSPGQGFGELFF.

The gene calls are TRBV7-9 and TRBJ2-5, with D maybe TRBD2 (6 bases). This CDR3 spans 14 amino acids. The V end lost 5 bases, the J end lost 5 bases, and 15 bases lay between the germline ends. CDR1 is SEHNR and CDR2 is FQNEAQ in the germline V gene (reference sequence). The CDR3 DNA sequence: TGTGCCAGCAGCCCTCGCACTAGCCTGGAGACCCAGTACTTC. It encodes CASSPRTSLETQYF.

The chain joins TRBV19 to TRBJ2-1; 8 bases map to TRBD2. The trim removed 10 bases at V and 2 bases at J, leaving 10 bases unmatched. Germline values: CDR1 LNHDA, CDR2 SQIVND (reference sequence). The CDR3 has 15 residues. CDR3 in DNA: TGTGCCACCTTAACCGGTAGCGGGACCTACAATGAGCAGTTCTTC. Protein product: CATLTGSGTYNEQFF.

The chain employs TRBV7-2 and TRBJ2-5; 11 nucleotides match TRBD1. This CDR3 has 14 amino acids. The germline CDR1 and CDR2 sequences are SGHTA and FQGNSA. J was trimmed by 4 bases and V by 5 bases; bases with no gene match: 3. The CDR3 coding sequence is TGTGCCAGCAGCCGGACAGGGGGCCGAGAGACCCAGTACTTC. Translating it yields CASSRTGGRETQYF.

The chain links TRBV18 to TRBJ1-1; no reliable D call. The ends were cut back, 2 bases at V and 4 bases at J, with 8 bases in the middle. This CDR3 is 13 amino acids long. In germline, CDR1 is KGHSH, CDR2 LQKENI. The CDR3 spells CASSPERLTEAFF. The CDR3 DNA sequence: TGTGCCAGCTCACCAGAGCGACTCACTGAAGCTTTCTTT.

This clone turned up a few times. The chain combines TRBV10-2 with TRBJ2-7; TRBD2 might be the D (6 bases). The CDR3 has 12 amino acids. With 7 bases removed from V and 4 bases from J, the gap between germline ends came to 11 bases. Germline loops: CDR1 WSHSY, CDR2 SAAADI. Here the CDR3 reads CASNGGGYEQYF. CDR3 DNA sequence: TGCGCCAGCAACGGGGGTGGTTACGAGCAGTACTTC.

The chain employs TRBV5-1 and TRBJ2-3, with D perhaps matching TRBD1 (5 bases). Between the trimmed V and J ends, which lost 1 base and 2 bases, there was a span of 8 bases. Germline CDR1 is SGHRS and CDR2 is YFSETQ. CDR3 length equals 14 residues. CDR3 DNA: TGCGCCAGCAGCTTGAGGGGCGCCACAGATACGCAGTATTTT. Protein sequence: CASSLRGATDTQYF.

V gene TRBV5-1 combines with J gene TRBJ2-1; 9 positions agree with TRBD2. The V segment lost 3 bases and the J segment 0 bases; nucleotides outside the gene matches: 4. Germline values: CDR1 SGHRS, CDR2 YFSETQ. The CDR3 has 16 amino acids. The CDR3 spells CASSSTSGSSYNEQFF. The CDR3 DNA reads TGCGCCAGCAGCTCGACTAGCGGAAGCTCCTACAATGAGCAGTTCTTC.

The rearrangement joins TRBV9 to TRBJ2-7; 8 positions match TRBD2. The germline CDR1 and CDR2 sequences are SGDLS and YYNGEE. The V and J ends lost 4 bases and 0 bases, in that order; junction bases with no gene match: 9. The CDR3 loop spans 16 amino acids. CDR3 nucleotides: TGTGCCAGCAGCCCCCAACTAGCGGAGAGCTCCTACGAGCAGTACTTC. Amino acid sequence: CASSPQLAESSYEQYF.

This clone was seen just once. J is TRBJ2-3 and V is TRBV24-1, with 10 nucleotides matching TRBD2. Germline V gives CDR1 KGHDR, CDR2 SFDVKD. The CDR3 consists of 16 residues. The trim removed 4 bases at V and 6 bases at J, leaving 9 bases unmatched. The chain's CDR3 is CATSERGSGRRDTQYF. The DNA for the CDR3 is TGTGCCACCAGTGAGCGTGGTAGCGGGAGGCGTGATACGCAGTATTTT.

The rearrangement links TRBV11-2 to TRBJ2-1; TRBD2 matches at 9 bases. Per germline, CDR1 SGHAT and CDR2 FQNNGV. With V trimmed by 5 bases and J by 5 bases, 7 bases remained unmatched. The CDR3 runs 15 residues. For the CDR3, the DNA is TGTGCCAGCAGCCAGAGCGGGGGGACGAACAATGAGCAGTTCTTC. It codes for CASSQSGGTNNEQFF.

With respect to this clone: The junction and the germline gene differ at one end; a read error may be behind it. The chain has TRBV19 and TRBJ1-5, with 9 nucleotides matching TRBD1. The germline V gene encodes CDR1 LNHDA and CDR2 SQIVND (reference sequence). The length of the CDR3 is 16 residues. For the CDR3, the DNA is TGTGTCAGTAGTATCTTACCGGGACAGGGCCATCAGCCCCAGCATTTT. Its translation: CVSSILPGQGHQPQHF.

This chain uses TRBV7-9 with TRBJ2-2, with D perhaps TRBD1 (5 bases). From germline, CDR1 is SEHNR and CDR2 FQNEAQ (reference sequence). V was clipped by 5 bases and J by 3 bases, with 16 bases between them. The CDR3 totals 16 residues. The DNA of the CDR3 is TGTGCCAGCAGCCCCTTAGACAGAAAGTACACCGGGGAGCTGTTTTTT. Its translation is CASSPLDRKYTGELFF.

The gene calls are TRBV5-4 and TRBJ2-3; 10 bases match TRBD2. CDR1 is SGHNT and CDR2 is YYREEE in the germline V gene (reference sequence). V was clipped by 4 bases and J by 0 bases; unmatched bases: 2. This CDR3 contains 15 residues. The CDR3 is CASSPGLASTDTQYF. The CDR3 DNA is TGTGCCAGCAGCCCGGGACTAGCGAGCACAGATACGCAGTATTTT.

The chain carries TRBV5-5 and TRBJ1-2; TRBD1 agrees at 11 bases. This CDR3 is 15 amino acids long. Germline values: CDR1 SGHKS, CDR2 YYEKEE (reference sequence). Unmatched junction bases numbered 3, after V lost 3 bases and J lost 2 bases. CDR3 amino acids: CASSYGQGANYGYTF. The CDR3 DNA reads as TGTGCCAGCAGCTACGGACAGGGGGCGAACTATGGCTACACCTTC.

The V gene is TRBV29-1, the J gene TRBJ1-2, with D tentatively TRBD1 (6 bases). Trimming removed 7 bases at V and 6 bases at J, with 15 bases between. The CDR3 sequence is 12 residues long. Looked up from germline, CDR1 is SQVTM and CDR2 is ANQGSEA. Written as DNA, the CDR3 is TGCAGCGCCTCTAGGGGGGGCGATGGCTACACCTTC. Amino acid sequence: CSASRGGDGYTF.

The CDR3 protein is CASSQGQGDYEQYF. CDR3 nucleotide sequence: TGTGCCAGCAGCCAAGGACAGGGAGACTACGAGCAGTACTTC. V is TRBV4-2 and J is TRBJ2-7, with 7 bases matching TRBD1. CDR3 length: 14 amino acids. The V and J ends lost 1 base and 3 bases, in that order; junction bases with no gene match: 3. Per the germline V gene, CDR1 is LGHNA and CDR2 is YNFKEQ.

The V and J genes are TRBV5-1 and TRBJ2-5; 7 bases are a match to TRBD1. Looked up from germline, CDR1 is SGHRS and CDR2 is YFSETQ. The V segment lost 3 bases and the J segment 4 bases; nucleotides outside the gene matches: 6. The CDR3 is 14 amino acids. The CDR3 protein is CASSSRQGRETQYF. CDR3 sequence (DNA): TGCGCCAGCAGCTCCCGACAGGGTAGAGAGACCCAGTACTTC.

The V call is TRBV7-3, the J call TRBJ1-6; weak D call: TRBD1 (5 bases). Trimming shortened V by 1 base and J by 7 bases, and 11 bases separated the two germline ends. The V gene's germline CDR1 is SGHTA and CDR2 FQGTGA. This CDR3 is built from 15 residues. In nucleotides, the CDR3 is TGTGCCAGCAGCTTAATAGGGGCGCAGAATTCACCCCTCCACTTT. Residues: CASSLIGAQNSPLHF. Based on the CDR3 plus reference TRBV7-3 and TRBJ1-6, the full variable domain is GAGVSQTPSNKVTEKGKYVELRCDPISGHTALYWYRQSLGQGPEFLIYFQGTGAADDSGLPNDRFFAVRPEGSVSTLKIQRTERGDSAVYLCASSLIGAQNSPLHFGNGTRLTVT.

As DNA, the CDR3 is TGTGCCAGCAGCTTTTCCAGGGGGGACACCGGGGAGCTGTTTTTT. Residues: CASSFSRGDTGELFF. The chain couples TRBV5-4 to TRBJ2-2, with a possible D match to TRBD1 (7 bases). V lost 2 bases and J 3 bases, leaving 11 bases between the germline ends. This CDR3 comprises 15 residues. CDR1 SGHNT and CDR2 YYREEE come from the germline V gene (reference sequence).

The rearrangement links TRBV27 to TRBJ2-1, with a weak D call TRBD2 (6 bases). This CDR3 is built from 17 residues. Trimming left V 0 bases short and J 0 bases short, with 12 bases between. Germline V gene lookup returns CDR1 MNHEY and CDR2 SMNVEV (reference sequence). This chain's CDR3 is CASSLSARGSSYNEQFF. CDR3 nucleotides: TGTGCCAGCAGTTTATCGGCGCGGGGAAGCTCCTACAATGAGCAGTTCTTC.

The V call is TRBV28, the J call TRBJ1-4; D is unresolved. Trimming removed 6 bases from V and 3 bases from J, with 14 bases in between. In germline, CDR1 is MDHEN, CDR2 SYDVKM. This CDR3 is built from 15 residues. The CDR3 reads CASSTPDGANEKLFF. The DNA for the CDR3 is TGTGCCAGCAGCACCCCAGACGGGGCTAATGAAAAACTGTTTTTT. Together with reference TRBV28 and TRBJ1-4, the CDR3 gives the full variable domain: DVKVTQSSRYLVKRTGEKVFLECVQDMDHENMFWYRQDPGLGLRLIYFSYDVKMKEKGDIPEGYSVSREKKERFSLILESASTNQTSMYLCASSTPDGANEKLFFGSGTQLSVL.